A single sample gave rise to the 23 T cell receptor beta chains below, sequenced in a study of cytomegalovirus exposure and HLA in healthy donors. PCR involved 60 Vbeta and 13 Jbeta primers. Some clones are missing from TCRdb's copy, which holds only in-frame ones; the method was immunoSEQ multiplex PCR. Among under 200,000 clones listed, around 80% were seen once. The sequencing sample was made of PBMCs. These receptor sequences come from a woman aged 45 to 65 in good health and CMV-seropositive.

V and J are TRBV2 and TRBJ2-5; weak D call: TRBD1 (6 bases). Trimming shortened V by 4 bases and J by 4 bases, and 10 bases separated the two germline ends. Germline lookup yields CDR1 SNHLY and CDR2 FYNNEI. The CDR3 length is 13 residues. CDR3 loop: CASSGTGRETQYF. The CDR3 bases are TGTGCCAGCAGTGGTACAGGGAGAGAGACCCAGTACTTC.

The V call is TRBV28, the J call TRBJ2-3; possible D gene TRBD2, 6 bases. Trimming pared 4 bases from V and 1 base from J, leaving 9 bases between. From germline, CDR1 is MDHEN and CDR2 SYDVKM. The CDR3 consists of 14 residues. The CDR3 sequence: CASSSGLRTDTQYF. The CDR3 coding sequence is TGTGCCAGCAGTTCGGGACTTCGCACAGATACGCAGTATTTT.

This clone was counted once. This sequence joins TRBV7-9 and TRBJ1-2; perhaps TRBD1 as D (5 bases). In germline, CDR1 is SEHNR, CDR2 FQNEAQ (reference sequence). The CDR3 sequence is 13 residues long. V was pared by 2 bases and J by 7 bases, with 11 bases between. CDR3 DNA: TGTGCCAGCAGCTTACAGGGCCTTCTTGGCTACACCTTC. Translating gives CASSLQGLLGYTF.

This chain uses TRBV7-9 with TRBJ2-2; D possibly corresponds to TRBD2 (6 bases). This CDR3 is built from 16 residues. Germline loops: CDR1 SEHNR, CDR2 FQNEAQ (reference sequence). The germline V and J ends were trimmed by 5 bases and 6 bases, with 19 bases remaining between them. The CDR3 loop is CASSQREQGGAGELFF. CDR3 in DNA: TGTGCCAGCAGCCAGAGGGAGCAGGGAGGAGCCGGGGAGCTGTTTTTT.

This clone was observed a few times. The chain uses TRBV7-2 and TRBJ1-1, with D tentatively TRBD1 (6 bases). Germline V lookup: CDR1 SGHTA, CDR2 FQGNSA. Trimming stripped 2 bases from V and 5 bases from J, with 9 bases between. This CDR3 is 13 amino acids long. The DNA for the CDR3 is TGTGCCAGCAGCTTAAACAGGGCAACTGAAGCTTTCTTT. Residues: CASSLNRATEAFF.

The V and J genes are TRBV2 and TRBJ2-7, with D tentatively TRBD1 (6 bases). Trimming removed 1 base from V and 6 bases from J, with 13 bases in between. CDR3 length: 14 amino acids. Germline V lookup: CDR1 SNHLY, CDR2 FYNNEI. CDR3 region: CASSEVAGASEQYF. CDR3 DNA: TGTGCCAGCAGTGAAGTGGCAGGGGCATCCGAGCAGTACTTC.

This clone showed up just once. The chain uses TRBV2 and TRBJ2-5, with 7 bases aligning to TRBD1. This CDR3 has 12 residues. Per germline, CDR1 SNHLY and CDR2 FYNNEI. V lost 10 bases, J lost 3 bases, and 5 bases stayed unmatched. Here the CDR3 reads CATTGQKETQYF. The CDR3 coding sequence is TGTGCCACGACGGGACAGAAAGAGACCCAGTACTTC.

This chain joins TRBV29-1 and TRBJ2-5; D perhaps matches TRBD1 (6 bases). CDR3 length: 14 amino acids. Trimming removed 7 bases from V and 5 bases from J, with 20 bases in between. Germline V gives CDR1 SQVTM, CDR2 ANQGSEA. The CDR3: CSGGRAAVGETQYF. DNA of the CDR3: TGCAGCGGGGGGCGGGCGGCGGTCGGGGAGACCCAGTACTTC.

The CDR3 DNA reads as TGTGCCAGCAGTCCCGCCGGGACTAGCGGCCTACGGGAGCAGTACTTC. This sequence encodes CASSPAGTSGLREQYF. V and J are TRBV28 and TRBJ2-7; the match to TRBD2 covers 11 bases. From germline, CDR1 is MDHEN and CDR2 SYDVKM. This CDR3 has 16 residues. V lost 5 bases and J lost 7; bases outside the gene matches: 13.

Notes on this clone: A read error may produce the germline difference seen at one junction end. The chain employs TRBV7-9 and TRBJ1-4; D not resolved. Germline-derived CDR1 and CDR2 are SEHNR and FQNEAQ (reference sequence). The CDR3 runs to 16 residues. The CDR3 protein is CSSSLGSGATNEKLFF. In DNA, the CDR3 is TGTTCCAGCAGCTTAGGCTCAGGCGCAACTAATGAAAAACTGTTTTTT.

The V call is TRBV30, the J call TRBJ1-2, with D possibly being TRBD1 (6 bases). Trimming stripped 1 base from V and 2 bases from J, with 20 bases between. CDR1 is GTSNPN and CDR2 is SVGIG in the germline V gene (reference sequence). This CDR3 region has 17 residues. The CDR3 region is CAWSGRGGTSTNYGYTF. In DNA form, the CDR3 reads TGTGCCTGGAGTGGGAGGGGGGGGACATCAACCAACTATGGCTACACCTTC.

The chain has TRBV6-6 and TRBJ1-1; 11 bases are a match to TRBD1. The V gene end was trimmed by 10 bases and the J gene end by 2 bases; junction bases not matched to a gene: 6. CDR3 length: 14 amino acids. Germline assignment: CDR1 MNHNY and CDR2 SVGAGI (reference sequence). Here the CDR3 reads CATGTGGRNTEAFF. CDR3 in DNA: TGTGCCACGGGGACAGGGGGGAGAAACACTGAAGCTTTCTTT.

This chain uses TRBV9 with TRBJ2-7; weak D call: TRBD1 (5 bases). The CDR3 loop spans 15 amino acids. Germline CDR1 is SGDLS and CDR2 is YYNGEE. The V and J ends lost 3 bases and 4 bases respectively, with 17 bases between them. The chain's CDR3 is CASSAYDSDMYEQYF. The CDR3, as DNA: TGTGCCAGCAGCGCTTATGACAGTGATATGTACGAGCAGTACTTC. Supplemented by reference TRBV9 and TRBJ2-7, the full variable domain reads DSGVTQTPKHLITATGQRVTLRCSPRSGDLSVYWYQQSLDQGLQFLIQYYNGEERAKGNILERFSAQQFPDLHSELNLSSLELGDSALYFCASSAYDSDMYEQYFGPGTRLTVT.

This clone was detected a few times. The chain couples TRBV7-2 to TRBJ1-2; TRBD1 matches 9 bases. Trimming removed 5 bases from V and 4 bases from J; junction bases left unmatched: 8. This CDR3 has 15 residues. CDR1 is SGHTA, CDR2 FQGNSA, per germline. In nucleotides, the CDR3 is TGTGCCAGCAGCCCGAGGACAGGGGACGCCTATGGCTACACCTTC. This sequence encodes CASSPRTGDAYGYTF.

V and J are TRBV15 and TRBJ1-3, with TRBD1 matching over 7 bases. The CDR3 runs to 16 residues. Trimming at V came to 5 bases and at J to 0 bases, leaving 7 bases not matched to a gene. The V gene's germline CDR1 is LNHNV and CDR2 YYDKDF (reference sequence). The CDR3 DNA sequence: TGTGCCACCAGCCCCCGGACAGGCCCCTCTGGAAACACCATATATTTT. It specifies CATSPRTGPSGNTIYF.

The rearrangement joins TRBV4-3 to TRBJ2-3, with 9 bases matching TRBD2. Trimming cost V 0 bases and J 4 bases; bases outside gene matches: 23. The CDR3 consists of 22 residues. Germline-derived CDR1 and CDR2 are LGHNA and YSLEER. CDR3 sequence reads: CASSQDAARGAGGPRGSDTQYF. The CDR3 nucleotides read TGCGCCAGCAGCCAAGACGCTGCGCGGGGCGCGGGGGGGCCGAGGGGGTCAGATACGCAGTATTTT.

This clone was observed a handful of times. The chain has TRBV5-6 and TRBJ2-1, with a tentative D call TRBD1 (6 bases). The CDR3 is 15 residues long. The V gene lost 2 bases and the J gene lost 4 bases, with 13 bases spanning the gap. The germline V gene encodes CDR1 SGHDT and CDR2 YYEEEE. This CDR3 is CASSFGQRTYNEQFF. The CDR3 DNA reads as TGTGCCAGCAGCTTCGGACAGAGAACGTACAATGAGCAGTTCTTC. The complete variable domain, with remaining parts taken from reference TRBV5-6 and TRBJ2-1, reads DAGVTQSPTHLIKTRGQQVTLRCSPKSGHDTVSWYQQALGQGPQFIFQYYEEEERQRGNFPDRFSGHQFPNYSSELNVNALLLGDSALYLCASSFGQRTYNEQFFGPGTRLTVL.

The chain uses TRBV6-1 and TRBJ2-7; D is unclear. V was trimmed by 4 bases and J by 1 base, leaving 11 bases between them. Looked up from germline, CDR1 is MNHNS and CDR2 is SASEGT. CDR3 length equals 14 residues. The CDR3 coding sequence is TGTGCCAGCAGTGCAATTTCTGAGTCCTACGAGCAGTACTTC. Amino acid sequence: CASSAISESYEQYF.

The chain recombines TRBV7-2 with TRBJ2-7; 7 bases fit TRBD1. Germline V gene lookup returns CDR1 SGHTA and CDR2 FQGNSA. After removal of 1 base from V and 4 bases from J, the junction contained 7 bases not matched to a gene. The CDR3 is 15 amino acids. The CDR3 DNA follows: TGTGCCAGCAGCTTAGGCCGGACAGGCCCTTACGAGCAGTACTTC. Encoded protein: CASSLGRTGPYEQYF.

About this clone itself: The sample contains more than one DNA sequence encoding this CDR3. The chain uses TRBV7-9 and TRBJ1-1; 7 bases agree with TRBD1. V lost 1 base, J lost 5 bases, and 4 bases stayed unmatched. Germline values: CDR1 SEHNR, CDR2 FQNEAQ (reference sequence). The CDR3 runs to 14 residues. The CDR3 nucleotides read TGTGCCAGCAGCTTAGACAGGGGAAGTACTGAAGCTTTCTTT. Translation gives CASSLDRGSTEAFF.

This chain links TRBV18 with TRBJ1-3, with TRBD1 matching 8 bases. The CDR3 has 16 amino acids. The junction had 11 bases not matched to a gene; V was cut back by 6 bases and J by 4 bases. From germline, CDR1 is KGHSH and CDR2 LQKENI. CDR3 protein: CASSLAGGRTGNTIYF. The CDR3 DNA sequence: TGTGCCAGCTCCCTCGCAGGGGGCCGCACGGGAAACACCATATATTTT.

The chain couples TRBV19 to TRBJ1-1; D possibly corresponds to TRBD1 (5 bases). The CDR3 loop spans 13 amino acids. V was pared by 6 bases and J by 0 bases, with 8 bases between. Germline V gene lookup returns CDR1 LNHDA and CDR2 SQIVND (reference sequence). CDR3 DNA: TGTGCCAGTAGACTGACAGTGAACACTGAAGCTTTCTTT. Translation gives CASRLTVNTEAFF.

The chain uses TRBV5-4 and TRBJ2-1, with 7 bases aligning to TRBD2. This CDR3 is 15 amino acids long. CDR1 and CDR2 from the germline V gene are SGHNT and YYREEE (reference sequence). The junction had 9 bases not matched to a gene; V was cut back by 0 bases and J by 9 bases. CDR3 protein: CASSLGGSGFGEQFF. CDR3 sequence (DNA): TGTGCCAGCAGCTTGGGCGGGAGTGGGTTCGGTGAGCAGTTCTTC.